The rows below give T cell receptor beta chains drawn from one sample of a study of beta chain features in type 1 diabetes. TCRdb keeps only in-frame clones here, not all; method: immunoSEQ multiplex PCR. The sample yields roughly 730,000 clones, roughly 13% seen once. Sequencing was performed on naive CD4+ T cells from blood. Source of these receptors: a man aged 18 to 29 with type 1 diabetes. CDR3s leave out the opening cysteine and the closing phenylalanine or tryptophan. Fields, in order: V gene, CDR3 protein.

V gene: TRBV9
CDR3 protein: ASSLHGLSYEQY

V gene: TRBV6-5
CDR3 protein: ASTPRGENEKLF

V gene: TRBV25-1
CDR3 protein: ASSEWGGGPQH

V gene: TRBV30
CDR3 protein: AWSQTGVSQPQH

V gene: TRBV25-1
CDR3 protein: ASSDSWGLSYEQY

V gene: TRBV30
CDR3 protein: AWSKAGGGGELF

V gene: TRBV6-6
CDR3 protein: ASSYLLAGNEQF

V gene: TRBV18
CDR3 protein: ASSSTGTGVYGYT

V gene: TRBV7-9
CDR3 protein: ASRDRDYGELF

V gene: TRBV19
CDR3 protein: ASSRGLLNTEAF

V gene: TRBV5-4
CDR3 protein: ASSPSGAGPYNEQF

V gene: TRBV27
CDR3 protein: ASSSPSEGYEQY

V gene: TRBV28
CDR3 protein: ASSKPGLSTDTQY

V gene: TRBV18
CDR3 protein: ASSPGLAGVDEQY

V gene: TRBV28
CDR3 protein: ASSLPGGPNEKLF

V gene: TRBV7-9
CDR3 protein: ASSPYRGGSDIQY

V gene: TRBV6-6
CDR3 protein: ASSTGQGASETQY

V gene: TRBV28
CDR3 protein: ASSSYRDGVEKLF

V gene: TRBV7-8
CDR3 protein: ASSLGLSTGELF

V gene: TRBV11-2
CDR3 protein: ASSLARRVWGNQPQH

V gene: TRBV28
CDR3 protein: ASSSPTGGSSYEQY

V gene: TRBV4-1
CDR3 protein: ASSQVGTSVQETQY

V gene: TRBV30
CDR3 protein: AWSGSGNTIY

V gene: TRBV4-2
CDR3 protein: ASSQQGGGVDTEAF

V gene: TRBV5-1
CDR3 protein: ASGTGVVVSTEAF

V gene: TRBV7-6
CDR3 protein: ASSRGQSHSGNTIY

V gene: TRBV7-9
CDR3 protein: ASTLSAGVGSPLH

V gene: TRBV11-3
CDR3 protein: ASSSRLYEQY

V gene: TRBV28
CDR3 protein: ASSNQGYGNTIY

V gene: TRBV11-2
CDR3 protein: ASSLDGAYNEQF

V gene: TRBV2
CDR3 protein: ASSFQGVGQPQH

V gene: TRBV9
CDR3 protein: ASSVVSVPYEQY

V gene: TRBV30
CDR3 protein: AWRLSGGAGNEQF

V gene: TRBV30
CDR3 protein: AAWGSGGPSSYEQY

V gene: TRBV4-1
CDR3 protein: ASSPSDGPPETQY

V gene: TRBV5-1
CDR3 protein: ASSRQGTGGANVLT

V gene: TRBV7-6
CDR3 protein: ASSPRQGSSEQY

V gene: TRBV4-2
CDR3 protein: ASSQGQGIYGYT

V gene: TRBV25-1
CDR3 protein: GSQATNEKLF

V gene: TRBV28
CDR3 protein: ASSQRTGNGYT

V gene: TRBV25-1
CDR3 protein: ASSDYIRNTEAF

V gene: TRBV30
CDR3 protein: AWSAGTMGTEAF

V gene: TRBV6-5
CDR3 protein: ASTSREQHNSPLH

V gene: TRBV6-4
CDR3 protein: ASSKTGNSGANVLT

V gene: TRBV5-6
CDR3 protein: ASPWVALAGDNEQF

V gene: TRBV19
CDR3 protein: ASSIGGGETQY

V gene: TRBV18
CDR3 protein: ASSPPGGSPLH

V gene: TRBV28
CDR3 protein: ASSSGGNYGYT

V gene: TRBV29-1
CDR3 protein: SVVPGGRTEAF

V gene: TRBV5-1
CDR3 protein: ASSRGTATDTQY

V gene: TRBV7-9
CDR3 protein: ASSLESSKNTGELF

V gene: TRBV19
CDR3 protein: ASSLQGADGYT

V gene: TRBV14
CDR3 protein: ASSQFDVYSPLH

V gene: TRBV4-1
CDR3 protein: ASSPVPGQGGVAEAF

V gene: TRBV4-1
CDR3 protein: ASSPGQGAWGTEAF

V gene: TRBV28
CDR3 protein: ASTRTSRMGEQY

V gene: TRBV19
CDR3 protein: ASSIRREQF

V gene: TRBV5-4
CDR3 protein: ASSLELGNSPLH

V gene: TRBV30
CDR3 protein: AWGSSGGFSYEQY